This T cell receptor beta chain was recovered during a study of tumor T cells in aggressive B-cell lymphoma. Assay used: immunoSEQ multiplex PCR; TCRdb lists only in-frame clones, some missing. The data show hundreds of clones, 90% seen once. Trimming shortened V by 6 bases and J by 0 bases, and 18 bases separated the two germline ends. CDR1 is MNHEY, CDR2 SMNVEV, per germline (reference sequence). This CDR3 is built from 16 residues. Sequences were obtained from tumor tissue. The receptor was isolated from an adult with diffuse large B cell lymphoma. The chain is built from TRBV27 and TRBJ2-7, with D possibly matching TRBD2 (5 bases). The CDR3 loop is CASRGRVPEGSYEQYF. The CDR3 DNA follows: TGTGCCAGCAGGGGGAGAGTCCCCGAGGGCTCCTACGAGCAGTACTTC.